These 22 T cell receptor beta chains came from one sample sequenced in a study of cytomegalovirus exposure and HLA in healthy donors (TCRdb year 2017). The library relied on the immunoSEQ multiplex PCR assay. The multiplex PCR relied on a mix of 60 forward primers for TCR Vbeta segments and 13 reverse primers for TCR Jbeta segments. Held by TCRdb, this immuneACCESS table contains in-frame sequences only and omits some clones. Under half of the omission traces to an unresolved V gene where checked; the cause of the rest is unknown. A total of about 130,000 clones appear in this sample, around 71% of them only once. Together, the top ten hold 2.6% of the sample. Source material: PBMCs. The receptor source for this set is a woman aged 55-69 years in good health and CMV-seropositive.

This chain links TRBV6-5 with TRBJ1-5; 8 nucleotides agree with TRBD1. Germline V CDR1 and CDR2: MNHEY, SVGAGI. Losses at the gene ends were 6 bases for V and 7 bases for J; bases not matched to a gene: 5. The CDR3 is 13 amino acids. CDR3 loop: CASRQGAGQPQHF. The CDR3 nucleotides read TGTGCCAGCAGGCAGGGGGCCGGGCAGCCCCAGCATTTT.

This clone was seen a few times. This chain uses TRBV18 with TRBJ1-4; 8 nucleotides match TRBD1. The germline V gene has CDR1 KGHSH and CDR2 LQKENI. Unmatched junction bases numbered 8, after V lost 3 bases and J lost 8 bases. The CDR3 is made up of 15 amino acids. The CDR3 nucleotides are TGTGCCAGCTCACCCCAGGGGGCTCGGGACGAAAAACTGTTTTTT. Its translation is CASSPQGARDEKLFF.

Comments on this clone: It may be a read error: a sequence one base away is much more abundant. The rearrangement uses TRBV10-1 and TRBJ2-5, with D perhaps matching TRBD2 (5 bases). The DNA end favors TRBJ2-7, so the J call may be wrong. Germline assignment: CDR1 WNHNN and CDR2 SYGVQD (reference sequence). This CDR3 has 12 residues. The DNA for the CDR3 is TGCGCCAGCAGTGACGGGGTCTACGAGCAGTACTTC. Its protein is CASSDGVYEQYF.

The chain carries TRBV7-9 and TRBJ2-7; D might be TRBD1 (6 bases). CDR3 length equals 15 residues. The V end lost 5 bases, the J end lost 0 bases, and 14 bases lay between the germline ends. Germline loops: CDR1 SEHNR, CDR2 FQNEAQ (reference sequence). CDR3 in DNA: TGTGCCAGCAGCGCCGGACAGCCCAGCTCCTACGAGCAGTACTTC. Protein sequence: CASSAGQPSSYEQYF.

The V and J genes are TRBV9 and TRBJ2-1; TRBD2 might be the D (6 bases). CDR3 length equals 14 residues. Deletions cut 4 bases from V and 8 bases from J, with 16 bases between. Germline V lookup: CDR1 SGDLS, CDR2 YYNGEE. The DNA of the CDR3 is TGTGCCAGCAGCCCTCGACTAGTAGACGATGAGCAGTTCTTC. The encoded protein is CASSPRLVDDEQFF.

The chain recombines TRBV7-2 with TRBJ2-7; no definite D call. The CDR3 sequence is 12 residues long. Germline CDR1 reads SGHTA; CDR2 reads FQGNSA. Trimming pared 5 bases from V and 2 bases from J, leaving 7 bases between. The CDR3 region is CASSLGAYEQYF. CDR3 in DNA: TGTGCCAGCAGCCTTGGAGCCTACGAGCAGTACTTC. Complete variable domain (other parts from reference TRBV7-2 and TRBJ2-7): GAGVSQSPSNKVTEKGKDVELRCDPISGHTALYWYRQSLGQGLEFLIYFQGNSAPDKSGLPSDRFSAERTGGSVSTLTIQRTQQEDSAVYLCASSLGAYEQYFGPGTRLTVT.

This clone occurred a few times. The chain combines TRBV6-1 with TRBJ1-6; TRBD1 is a possible D gene (6 bases). Germline V gene lookup returns CDR1 MNHNS and CDR2 SASEGT. Trimming removed 10 bases from V and 11 bases from J, with 18 bases in between. This CDR3 comprises 13 residues. The CDR3 region has the DNA TGTGCCAATCAAGGGGGTTATAGTGCACCCCTCCACTTT. It codes for CANQGGYSAPLHF.

The chain uses TRBV29-1 and TRBJ1-1; D ambiguous. The V and J ends lost 6 bases and 2 bases respectively, with 10 bases between them. CDR1 is SQVTM and CDR2 is ANQGSEA in the germline V gene. The CDR3 covers 12 residues. The CDR3 is CSVGGPNTEAFF. For the CDR3, the DNA is TGCAGCGTCGGAGGGCCTAACACTGAAGCTTTCTTT.

This clone was observed once. CDR3 amino acids: CASSLGDRGSTDTQYF. For the CDR3, the DNA is TGTGCCAGCAGCTTAGGGGACAGGGGGTCGACAGATACGCAGTATTTT. The chain joins TRBV7-9 to TRBJ2-3, with TRBD1 identical over 11 bases. Germline CDR1 and CDR2: SEHNR and FQNEAQ (reference sequence). This CDR3 is built from 16 residues. V gave up 1 base and J gave up 3 bases; unmatched junction bases: 3. The full variable domain, completed using reference TRBV7-9 and TRBJ2-3, is DTGVSQNPRHKITKRGQNVTFRCDPISEHNRLYWYRQTLGQGPEFLTYFQNEAQLEKSRLLSDRFSAERPKGSFSTLEIQRTEQGDSAMYLCASSLGDRGSTDTQYFGPGTRLTVL.

The V and J genes are TRBV6-5 and TRBJ1-5, with D tentatively TRBD1 (6 bases). The V gene's germline CDR1 is MNHEY and CDR2 SVGAGI. V dropped 6 bases and J dropped 4 bases, with 13 bases sitting between them. The length of the CDR3 is 14 residues. The CDR3 loop reads CASRRTDRNQPQHF. The CDR3 region has the DNA TGTGCCAGCAGGCGGACAGACCGAAATCAGCCCCAGCATTTT.

The genes are TRBV7-9 and TRBJ1-1; D unresolved. This CDR3 has 14 residues. The V gene's germline CDR1 is SEHNR and CDR2 FQNEAQ (reference sequence). The V end was cut by 1 base, the J end by 1 base, with 7 bases between. The CDR3 DNA sequence: TGTGCCAGCAGCTTAGAAACTGGGAACACTGAAGCTTTCTTT. It translates to CASSLETGNTEAFF.

The V call is TRBV1, the J call TRBJ2-7; the table assigns TRBD2, which was not confirmed against the DNA. TRBV1 is termed a pseudogene. The CDR3 is 16 residues long. In DNA, the CDR3 is TGCACCAGCAGCCAGGGCTCAGCGGGCCGCACCTACGAGCAGTACTTC. Translating gives CTSSQGSAGRTYEQYF.

The rearrangement uses TRBV19 and TRBJ2-2; D is unclear. Germline CDR1 LNHDA, CDR2 SQIVND (reference sequence). This CDR3 comprises 16 residues. Deletions cut 0 bases from V and 4 bases from J, with 12 bases between. The CDR3 sequence: CASSIDRTVLTGELFF. The CDR3 nucleotides read TGTGCCAGTAGTATAGATCGAACAGTACTCACCGGGGAGCTGTTTTTT.

This clone was observed a few times. The V gene is TRBV4-1, the J gene TRBJ2-7, with unresolved D. The CDR3 spans 12 residues. V was cut by 0 bases and J by 5 bases, with 5 bases left in between. CDR1 MGHRA and CDR2 YSYEKL come from the germline V gene. CDR3 nucleotide sequence: TGCGCCAGCAGCCAAGATTCCGACGAGCAGTACTTC. Its protein product is CASSQDSDEQYF.

This sequence joins TRBV14 and TRBJ1-2; 12 bases match TRBD1. Germline values: CDR1 SGHDN, CDR2 FVKESK. The CDR3 runs to 15 residues. The ends lost 5 bases at V and 7 bases at J; junction bases unmatched: 8. The CDR3 here is CASSKGTGGVTGYTF. In DNA form, the CDR3 reads TGTGCCAGCAGCAAAGGGACAGGGGGCGTAACTGGCTACACCTTC.

The chain has TRBV27 and TRBJ2-7, with 8 bases that match TRBD2. The junction had 8 bases not matched to a gene; V was cut back by 5 bases and J by 5 bases. CDR1 and CDR2 (germline): MNHEY, SMNVEV (reference sequence). The CDR3 is 14 amino acids. CDR3 bases: TGTGCCAGCAGTGGTTCGGGAGGGGGTAACGAGCAGTACTTC. It encodes CASSGSGGGNEQYF.

This chain uses TRBV12-2 with TRBJ1-2. TRBV12-2 is described as a pseudogene. CDR3 length: 14 residues. The CDR3 bases are TGTGCAAGTCGCTCGGGACTCCGTGGCTCCGGCTACACCTTC. Its translation: CASRSGLRGSGYTF.

The chain couples TRBV6-5 to TRBJ2-1; TRBD2 aligns across 9 bases. The CDR3 length is 16 residues. With 0 bases clipped from V and 5 bases from J, the junction kept 5 bases outside the gene matches. Germline V gene sequence: CDR1 MNHEY, CDR2 SVGAGI. The CDR3, as DNA: TGTGCCAGCAGTTACTCGGGCGGGGGGGCCCACAATGAGCAGTTCTTC. It encodes CASSYSGGGAHNEQFF.

The gene calls are TRBV5-1 and TRBJ1-1, with TRBD1 as a possible D gene (5 bases). CDR3 length: 14 amino acids. In germline, CDR1 is SGHRS, CDR2 YFSETQ. V gave up 0 bases and J gave up 1 base, with 7 bases separating them. CDR3: CASSLVGGNTEAFF. The CDR3 DNA follows: TGCGCCAGCAGCTTGGTCGGGGGGAACACTGAAGCTTTCTTT.

The chain joins TRBV5-1 to TRBJ1-1, with a weak D call TRBD1 (5 bases). Between the trimmed V and J ends, which lost 3 bases and 1 base, there was a span of 13 bases. CDR1 and CDR2 (germline): SGHRS, YFSETQ. The CDR3 runs to 15 residues. Here the CDR3 reads CASSSQGLENTEAFF. Here the CDR3 DNA reads TGCGCCAGCAGCTCTCAGGGTTTGGAGAACACTGAAGCTTTCTTT.

This chain links TRBV19 with TRBJ1-2; no clear D gene. The CDR3 consists of 12 residues. Per the germline V gene, CDR1 is LNHDA and CDR2 is SQIVND (reference sequence). V was pared by 10 bases and J by 8 bases, with 17 bases between. Here the CDR3 DNA reads TGTGCCACGATGGGCGGAGGAGTCGGCTACACCTTC. Translation gives CATMGGGVGYTF.

The chain couples TRBV23-1 to TRBJ1-5; D ambiguous. TRBV23-1 is assigned to the ORF class and has an uncertain function. V was trimmed by 1 base and J by 0 bases, leaving 7 bases between them. CDR3 length: 15 amino acids. The CDR3 protein is CASSQYVYSNQPQHF. In nucleotides, the CDR3 is TGCGCCAGCAGTCAATACGTCTATAGCAATCAGCCCCAGCATTTT.